This entry concerns a single T cell receptor beta chain. This specimen comes from a study of control samples from healthy donors and cancer patients. In germline, CDR1 is MNHEY, CDR2 SMNVEV (reference sequence). The V end was cut by 8 bases, the J end by 4 bases, with 14 bases between. The CDR3 spans 13 residues. The repertoire was sequenced with immunoSEQ multiplex PCR; TCRdb's copy has only in-frame clones and lacks some. The sample consists of some 120,000 clones, 75% to 90% of them appearing once. This TCR came from a woman between 50 and 59 years old with colorectal cancer. Sequences were obtained from PBMCs. V usage is TRBV27 and J usage is TRBJ2-5; no reliable D call. CDR3 amino acids: CASPPSRSETQYF. The CDR3 DNA reads TGTGCCAGCCCCCCAAGTAGATCAGAGACCCAGTACTTC.